The T cell receptor (beta chain) described here comes from a study of radiation and T cells in renal cell carcinoma. Study in general: Nephrectomy followed 15 Gy stereotactic body radiation by 4 weeks. Findings of the study overall: Baseline intratumoral clonotype presence is unknown without pretreatment biopsies. From baseline, blood top tumor clonotypes peaked at 2 weeks post-radiation.

Germline-derived CDR1 and CDR2 are SGHVS and FNYEAQ. The CDR3 has 15 amino acids. With 1 base removed from V and 0 bases from J, the gap between germline ends came to 7 bases. Time point defined: blood 2 weeks post-SBRT. The treatment is: 15 Gy SBRT to primary tumor, nephrectomy 4 weeks later. The patient's renal cell carcinoma had clear cell pathology. TCRdb keeps only in-frame clones here, not all; method: immunoSEQ multiplex PCR. The sample yields 100,000 to 150,000 clones, over 75% seen once. Turning to this clone: What it recognizes is unknown.

The clonotype originates from a woman in her sixties with renal cell carcinoma. The V call is TRBV7-6, the J call TRBJ2-1; D is possibly TRBD1 (5 bases). The sequences come from blood, collected from a patient whose treatment included radiotherapy and nephrectomy. The CDR3 coding sequence is TGTGCCAGCAGCTTAGTAGGGGACTCCTACAATGAGCAGTTCTTC. This translates into CASSLVGDSYNEQFF.